This T cell receptor beta chain was observed in a study of CD8 T cells in Susac syndrome. The study sequenced TCR beta in blood CD8+ and CD4+ T cells. RNA, at about 0.45 to 1 ug, was reverse transcribed with random hexamers. Coverage of TCR beta CDR3 amplification by immunoSEQ multiplex PCR extended to 54 Vbeta and 13 Jbeta. TCRdb used MiXCR to reprocess the immunoSEQ multiplex PCR reads, holding one entry per CDR3 protein. The sample lists 150,000 to 200,000 distinct CDR3 sequences; 90% to 95% were seen once. V was clipped by 8 bases and J by 2 bases, with 18 bases between them. This CDR3 is 14 amino acids long. Germline CDR1 and CDR2: SQVTM and ANQGSEA.

Sequencing was done on a sample of CD4+ T cells from PBMCs. The origin of this receptor is a human donor in good health. The chain recombines TRBV29-1 with TRBJ2-5; a weak D match, TRBD2 (6 bases). The CDR3 DNA is TGCAGCTTCCGGCCCTCCAGCGGGCAAGAGACCCAGTACTTC. Encoded protein: CSFRPSSGQETQYF.